One and the same sample provided the 21 T cell receptor beta chains below, sequenced in a study of blood T cell repertoires in COVID-19. Libraries were prepared by immunoSEQ multiplex PCR; TCRdb keeps only in-frame clonotypes and omits some of them. The data hold approximately 40,000 clones, with approximately 79% observed a single time. The sequenced sample consisted of peripheral blood. The receptors stem from a human donor in a cohort sampled during active COVID-19.

V is TRBV20-1 and J is TRBJ2-7; 11 bases align to TRBD1. CDR3 size: 14 residues. V was pared by 3 bases and J by 4 bases, with 5 bases of the junction left unmatched. Germline V CDR1 and CDR2: DFQATT, SNEGSKA (reference sequence). The CDR3 spells CSASDWDRGYEQYV. The CDR3 DNA reads TGCAGTGCTAGTGATTGGGACAGGGGGTACGAGCAGTACGTC.

Turning to this clone: One junction end does not reproduce the germline sequence, and a read error may be involved. The CDR3 nucleotides are TGCGCCAGCAGCTTGGTTTCAGGGAACGCTGAAGCTTTCTTT. Protein sequence: CASSLVSGNAEAFF. The chain employs TRBV5-1 and TRBJ1-1, with D maybe TRBD1 (5 bases). Germline loops: CDR1 SGHRS, CDR2 YFSETQ. The CDR3 length is 14 residues.

The rearrangement uses TRBV5-1 and TRBJ2-5; weak D call: TRBD2 (6 bases). CDR1 is SGHRS and CDR2 is YFSETQ in the germline V gene. Trimming pared 3 bases from V and 7 bases from J, leaving 16 bases between. The CDR3 is 14 residues long. The CDR3 DNA sequence: TGCGCCAGCAGCTCGGAGGGACGAAGGGGGACCCAGTACTTC. This gives the protein CASSSEGRRGTQYF.

The chain links TRBV7-2 to TRBJ2-5; 7 bases are shared with TRBD1. CDR1 and CDR2 from the germline V gene are SGHTA and FQGNSA. The CDR3 is made up of 15 amino acids. With 2 bases clipped from V and 2 bases from J, the junction kept 5 bases outside the gene matches. The CDR3 is CASSLLWGQQETQYF. The DNA for the CDR3 is TGTGCCAGCAGCTTACTTTGGGGACAGCAAGAGACCCAGTACTTC.

This sequence joins TRBV10-3 and TRBJ2-2; TRBD1 aligns across 10 bases. V lost 10 bases to trimming and J lost 5 bases; unmatched junction nucleotides: 7. The CDR3 sequence is 14 residues long. Germline V gene sequence: CDR1 ENHRY, CDR2 SYGVKD. This CDR3 reads CATSDRGHTGELFF. The CDR3 bases are TGTGCCACCTCAGACAGGGGGCATACCGGGGAGCTGTTTTTT.

In the case of this clone: The junction departs from germline at one end; a sequencing error may be responsible. This chain links TRBV7-9 with TRBJ2-5; 7 bases map to TRBD1. This CDR3 contains 16 residues. Germline assignment: CDR1 SEHNR and CDR2 FQNEAQ (reference sequence). CDR3 nucleotides: TGTGCCAGCAGCCTAGCCCTACAGGGGCGGCAAGAGACCCAGTACTTC. Protein product: CASSLALQGRQETQYF.

The chain employs TRBV7-8 and TRBJ2-2; possible D gene TRBD2, 5 bases. This CDR3 has 16 residues. V was trimmed by 4 bases and J by 3 bases, leaving 15 bases between them. The V gene's germline CDR1 is SGHVS and CDR2 FQNEAQ. CDR3 protein: CASSSSPTSYTGELFF. The CDR3 nucleotides read TGTGCCAGCAGCTCTAGCCCCACGAGTTACACCGGGGAGCTGTTTTTT.

This clone was seen a few times. The CDR3 DNA follows: TGTGCCACCAGCAGGCCGCCGAGGTTAAGCAATCAGCCCCAGCATTTT. Translated, it gives CATSRPPRLSNQPQHF. This chain uses TRBV15 with TRBJ1-5; D gene ambiguous. Trimming shortened V by 3 bases and J by 1 base, and 13 bases separated the two germline ends. The CDR3 runs to 16 residues. Germline V CDR1 and CDR2: LNHNV, YYDKDF (reference sequence).

The genes are TRBV10-1 and TRBJ2-2; the match to TRBD2 covers 11 bases. V lost 4 bases and J lost 0; bases outside the gene matches: 10. Germline values: CDR1 WNHNN, CDR2 SYGVQD (reference sequence). This CDR3 is 19 amino acids long. The CDR3 DNA is TGCGCCAGCAGTGTAGAAACTAGCGGGGGAGGCGCGAACACCGGGGAGCTGTTTTTT. Amino acids: CASSVETSGGGANTGELFF.

The V gene is TRBV11-3, the J gene TRBJ2-2; 7 bases line up with TRBD1. Germline V gene sequence: CDR1 SGHNT, CDR2 YENEEA. This CDR3 region has 12 residues. V trimming: 5 bases; J trimming: 6 bases; junction bases outside the gene matches: 0. In DNA, the CDR3 is TGTGCCAGCAGCCAGGGGGCCGGGGAGCTGTTTTTT. This gives the protein CASSQGAGELFF.

The gene calls are TRBV6-2 or TRBV6-3 and TRBJ1-3; 7 nucleotides line up with TRBD1. Germline loops: CDR1 MNHEY, CDR2 SVGEGT. With 5 bases clipped from V and 0 bases from J, the junction kept 1 base outside the gene matches. This CDR3 has 14 residues. The CDR3 DNA follows: TGTGCCAGCAGTGGGACAGCCTCTGGAAACACCATATATTTT. Protein: CASSGTASGNTIYF.

This clone has more than one count but fewer than ten. The chain uses TRBV11-1 and TRBJ2-1; TRBD1 might be the D (6 bases). The germline V gene encodes CDR1 SGHAT and CDR2 FQDESV (reference sequence). The ends were cut back, 7 bases at V and 1 base at J, with 14 bases in the middle. The CDR3 has 15 residues. Written as DNA, the CDR3 is TGTGCCAGCACCACAGACCAGGGGTCCTACAATGAGCAGTTCTTC. This codes for CASTTDQGSYNEQFF.

This clone occurred once. The chain carries TRBV5-1 and TRBJ2-1; TRBD1 matches at 8 bases. CDR3 length: 15 amino acids. The trim removed 6 bases at V and 0 bases at J, leaving 5 bases unmatched. Per the germline V gene, CDR1 is SGHRS and CDR2 is YFSETQ. The CDR3 is CASTQTGGSYNEQFF. CDR3 DNA: TGCGCCAGCACCCAAACAGGGGGCTCCTACAATGAGCAGTTCTTC.

This sequence joins TRBV2 and TRBJ1-1; TRBD1 matches at 7 bases. With 6 bases clipped from V and 6 bases from J, the junction kept 4 bases outside the gene matches. The CDR3 length is 12 residues. CDR1 is SNHLY, CDR2 FYNNEI, per germline. Here the CDR3 reads CASRRQGAEAFF. The CDR3 DNA is TGTGCCAGCAGGAGGCAGGGGGCTGAAGCTTTCTTT.

The chain couples TRBV2 to TRBJ1-1; TRBD1 matches 9 bases. The CDR3 has 16 residues. The germline V gene has CDR1 SNHLY and CDR2 FYNNEI. The V gene end was trimmed by 11 bases and the J gene end by 4 bases; junction bases not matched to a gene: 17. CDR3 in amino acids: CAARQGGVLFPTEAFF. CDR3 DNA sequence: TGTGCCGCAAGACAGGGGGGGGTTTTATTCCCCACTGAAGCTTTCTTT.

The V gene is TRBV5-1, the J gene TRBJ1-4; TRBD1 might be the D (5 bases). Trimming stripped 4 bases from V and 4 bases from J, with 14 bases between. The germline gives CDR1 SGHRS, CDR2 YFSETQ. CDR3 length: 15 amino acids. The CDR3 nucleotides read TGCGCCAGCAGCCGACAGCCGACAGTTAATGAAAAACTGTTTTTT. The encoded protein is CASSRQPTVNEKLFF.

The chain is built from TRBV18 and TRBJ2-1, with 7 nucleotides matching TRBD1. The CDR3 consists of 15 residues. Trimming removed 2 bases from V and 7 bases from J; junction bases left unmatched: 8. Germline V gives CDR1 KGHSH, CDR2 LQKENI. The CDR3 spells CASSPGTGQSNEQFF. In DNA form, the CDR3 reads TGTGCCAGCTCACCAGGGACGGGACAGAGTAATGAGCAGTTCTTC.

This rearrangement joins TRBV13 to TRBJ2-1; D is ambiguous. V was clipped by 2 bases and J by 6 bases, with 11 bases between them. Germline V gene lookup returns CDR1 PRHDT and CDR2 FYEKMQ (reference sequence). The CDR3 loop spans 14 amino acids. The CDR3 nucleotides are TGTGCCAGCAGCTTAATGGCAGCGAGCAATGAGCAGTTCTTC. It codes for CASSLMAASNEQFF.

The rearrangement uses TRBV3-1 (or the pseudogene TRBV3-2) and TRBJ1-2; D is ambiguous. Deletions cut 2 bases from V and 8 bases from J, with 9 bases between. The CDR3 loop spans 12 amino acids. Germline-derived CDR1 and CDR2 are LGHDT and YNNKEL (reference sequence). The CDR3 DNA sequence: TGTGCCAGCAGCCAATCACTTCGGGGCTACACCTTC. Translated, it gives CASSQSLRGYTF.

The J gene is TRBJ2-3, the V gene TRBV18; possible D gene TRBD2, 7 bases. The CDR3 consists of 15 residues. CDR1 is KGHSH and CDR2 is LQKENI in the germline V gene. Trimming left V 0 bases short and J 6 bases short, with 13 bases between. As DNA, the CDR3 is TGTGCCAGCTCACCACCGGCGGGGGCGAGGGATACGCAGTATTTT. It translates to CASSPPAGARDTQYF.

The chain recombines TRBV5-5 with TRBJ2-1, with 11 bases aligning to TRBD2. CDR1 and CDR2 (germline): SGHKS, YYEKEE (reference sequence). CDR3 size: 17 residues. V lost 0 bases to trimming and J lost 4 bases; unmatched junction nucleotides: 6. CDR3 protein: CASSLDPASGGYNEQFF. The CDR3 bases are TGTGCCAGCAGCTTGGACCCGGCTAGCGGGGGGTACAATGAGCAGTTCTTC.